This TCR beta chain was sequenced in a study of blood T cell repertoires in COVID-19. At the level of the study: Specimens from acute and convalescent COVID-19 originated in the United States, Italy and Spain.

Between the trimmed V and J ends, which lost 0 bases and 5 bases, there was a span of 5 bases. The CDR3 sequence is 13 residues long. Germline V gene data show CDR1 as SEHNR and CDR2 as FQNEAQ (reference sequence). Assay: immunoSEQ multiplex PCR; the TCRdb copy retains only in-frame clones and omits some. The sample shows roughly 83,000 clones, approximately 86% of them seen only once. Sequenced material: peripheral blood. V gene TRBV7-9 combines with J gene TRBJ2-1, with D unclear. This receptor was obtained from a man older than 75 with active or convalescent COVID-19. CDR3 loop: CASSLAQHNEQFF. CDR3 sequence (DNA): TGTGCCAGCAGCTTAGCACAGCACAATGAGCAGTTCTTC.